Sequencing of this TCR beta chain was carried out in a study of blood T cell repertoires in COVID-19. Background on the study: There were acute and convalescent COVID-19 samples, and they came from the United States, Italy and Spain. PBMCs, B-cell-depleted T cells, or T cells were the source of the cDNA or gDNA that made up the material.

The authors' processing: Amplified reference gene primers provided the basis for estimating nucleated cell counts. The assay was immunoSEQ multiplex PCR, and TCRdb's table has in-frame clones only and misses some. V, J and clone size are those of that table, while D and trimming were read from the DNA. The table shows some 120,000 clones, with 80% to 90% occurring only once. This receptor was taken from a woman in her 50s with active or convalescent COVID-19. Sequenced: peripheral blood.

The DNA for the CDR3 is TGTGCCAGCAGTCCGAGCCTGAACCCGTCCTACAATGAGCAGTTCTTC. Translation gives CASSPSLNPSYNEQFF. The chain is built from TRBV28 and TRBJ2-1; D uncertain. The CDR3 runs to 16 residues. Germline loops: CDR1 MDHEN, CDR2 SYDVKM. Trimming shortened V by 5 bases and J by 1 base, and 15 bases separated the two germline ends.